This T cell receptor (beta chain) was sequenced for a study of blood T cell repertoires in COVID-19. Study-wide context: Samples of COVID-19 (acute and convalescent) were obtained from the United States, Italy and Spain.

In the source study's methods: From reference gene primer amplification, estimates of nucleated cell counts were derived. Data came from immunoSEQ multiplex PCR; TCRdb stores just in-frame clones and leaves some out. The V and J calls and clone size were taken over from that table, and D and trimming were inferred from the DNA. Found here are 180,000 or so clones, approximately 85% of them singletons; the top ten hold around 9.8%. Germline assignment: CDR1 SGHNT and CDR2 YYREEE (reference sequence). This CDR3 is 14 amino acids long. Trimming took 0 bases from V and 0 from J, leaving 7 bases between them.

The origin of this receptor is a woman aged 80 or over with acute or convalescent COVID-19. The chain has TRBV5-4 and TRBJ2-7; no firm D call. The sequenced sample was peripheral blood. The CDR3 loop reads CASSLAASSYEQYF. DNA for the CDR3: TGTGCCAGCAGCTTGGCGGCTAGCTCCTACGAGCAGTACTTC.